The 23 T cell receptor beta chains below all came from one sample that was sequenced in a study of control samples from healthy donors and cancer patients. Clones were sequenced by immunoSEQ multiplex PCR, and TCRdb holds only the in-frame ones, with some missing. The sample has under 70,000 clones; 90% are singletons. The sequenced sample was PBMCs. The receptor source for this set is a woman in her 50s with colorectal cancer.

This clone appeared a single time. This rearrangement joins TRBV10-2 to TRBJ1-1, with 9 bases aligning to TRBD1. Per the germline V gene, CDR1 is WSHSY and CDR2 is SAAADI. Trimming cost V 2 bases and J 5 bases; bases outside gene matches: 0. The CDR3 is 13 residues long. The CDR3 region is CASSEGTGTEAFF. CDR3 DNA sequence: TGCGCCAGCAGTGAGGGGACAGGGACTGAAGCTTTCTTT.

J is TRBJ2-7 and V is TRBV12-3 or TRBV12-4; the D is unclear. CDR3 length equals 12 residues. The V gene lost 5 bases and the J gene lost 1 base, with 6 bases spanning the gap. CDR3 nucleotide sequence: TGTGCCAGCAGTCGACTGTCCTACGAGCAGTACTTC. As protein: CASSRLSYEQYF.

The table lists this clone with a count of one. The chain couples TRBV6-1 to TRBJ1-2; D uncertain. This CDR3 has 14 residues. Germline V gives CDR1 MNHNS, CDR2 SASEGT. V shed 3 bases and J shed 6 bases, with 14 bases lying between them. CDR3: CASSERGPPDGYTF. The CDR3 DNA reads TGTGCCAGCAGTGAGCGCGGACCTCCCGATGGCTACACCTTC.

This chain connects TRBV7-8 to TRBJ2-2; TRBD2 matches at 13 bases. Trimming took 2 bases from V and 4 from J; bases not matched to a gene: 7. CDR1 is SGHVS and CDR2 is FQNEAQ in the germline V gene. This CDR3 contains 18 residues. CDR3 bases: TGTGCCAGCAGCTTACCGGGACTAGCGGGGCGATTCACCGGGGAGCTGTTTTTT. Protein: CASSLPGLAGRFTGELFF.

The count of this clone is one. The chain uses TRBV19 and TRBJ1-5; D possibly corresponds to TRBD1 (6 bases). CDR1 and CDR2 (germline): LNHDA, SQIVND (reference sequence). CDR3 length equals 16 residues. V was cut by 7 bases and J by 5 bases, with 21 bases left in between. CDR3 amino acids: CASTDRQGSVYQPQHF. The DNA of the CDR3 is TGTGCCAGTACAGATCGCCAGGGGTCTGTGTATCAGCCCCAGCATTTT.

The table lists this clone with a count of one. The rearrangement links TRBV6-5 to TRBJ1-2; no reliable D call. This CDR3 is 12 amino acids long. The ends were cut back, 8 bases at V and 2 bases at J, with 9 bases in the middle. Germline CDR1 and CDR2: MNHEY and SVGAGI. This CDR3 reads CASYWVNYGYTF. The CDR3 bases are TGTGCCAGCTATTGGGTAAACTATGGCTACACCTTC.

The J gene is TRBJ1-1, the V gene TRBV27; D not certain. The CDR3 length is 13 residues. Germline V gives CDR1 MNHEY, CDR2 SMNVEV (reference sequence). The V and J ends lost 3 bases and 3 bases respectively, with 8 bases between them. The CDR3: CASSLAPDTEAFF. The CDR3 DNA reads as TGTGCCAGCAGTTTGGCCCCGGACACTGAAGCTTTCTTT.

This clone has more than one count but fewer than ten. The sample has other DNA sequences that encode this CDR3 too. The J gene is TRBJ1-5, the V gene TRBV6-1; D remains ambiguous. V gave up 0 bases and J gave up 0 bases, with 12 bases separating them. The CDR3 spans 17 residues. Germline assignment: CDR1 MNHNS and CDR2 SASEGT. In DNA, the CDR3 is TGTGCCAGCAGTGAAGCGCTGCTAACTCATAGCAATCAGCCCCAGCATTTT. This codes for CASSEALLTHSNQPQHF.

The CDR3 bases are TGTGCCAGCAGCCGGGGACAGGGGGGGAACACTGAAGCTTTCTTT. Translation: CASSRGQGGNTEAFF. The chain recombines TRBV2 with TRBJ1-1; 11 nucleotides agree with TRBD1. V shed 6 bases and J 1 base; nucleotides not matched to a gene: 4. The CDR3 length is 15 residues. The germline V gene encodes CDR1 SNHLY and CDR2 FYNNEI.

This clone showed up just once. The rearrangement uses TRBV18 and TRBJ1-4; D is possibly TRBD1 (5 bases). Deletions cut 3 bases from V and 7 bases from J, with 15 bases between. Germline V gives CDR1 KGHSH, CDR2 LQKENI. This CDR3 contains 15 residues. The CDR3 DNA follows: TGTGCCAGCTCACCTCTTCAGGGCTTGGGTGAAAAACTGTTTTTT. Protein sequence: CASSPLQGLGEKLFF.

The CDR3, as DNA: TGCGCCAGCAGCTCCTTTTTTGGAATTGAAGCTTTCTTT. Protein product: CASSSFFGIEAFF. The chain recombines TRBV5-1 with TRBJ1-1; D unresolved. V dropped 3 bases and J dropped 7 bases, with 13 bases sitting between them. Germline CDR1 reads SGHRS; CDR2 reads YFSETQ. CDR3 length: 13 amino acids.

The V and J genes are TRBV3-1 (or the pseudogene TRBV3-2) and TRBJ2-7, with TRBD2 matching 11 bases. The trim removed 0 bases at V and 5 bases at J, leaving 3 bases unmatched. Germline lookup yields CDR1 LGHDT and CDR2 YNNKEL (reference sequence). This CDR3 has 15 amino acids. The DNA for the CDR3 is TGTGCCAGCAGCCAAGAGGCTAGCGGGAGGAACGAGCAGTACTTC. Residues: CASSQEASGRNEQYF.

The chain uses TRBV2 and TRBJ1-2, with 11 bases matching TRBD1. The CDR3 covers 16 residues. The V and J ends lost 5 bases and 3 bases, in that order; junction bases with no gene match: 8. In germline, CDR1 is SNHLY, CDR2 FYNNEI. The chain's CDR3 is CASSTRTGGEDYGYTF. CDR3 in DNA: TGTGCCAGCAGTACCCGGACAGGGGGCGAGGACTATGGCTACACCTTC. Using reference TRBV2 and TRBJ1-2 for the parts outside the CDR3, the full variable domain is EPEVTQTPSHQVTQMGQEVILRCVPISNHLYFYWYRQILGQKVEFLVSFYNNEISEKSEIFDDQFSVERPDGSNFTLKIRSTKLEDSAMYFCASSTRTGGEDYGYTFGSGTRLTVV.

The sample holds a few counts of this clone. This sequence joins TRBV2 and TRBJ1-1, with D perhaps matching TRBD1 (5 bases). V was shortened by 7 bases and J by 6 bases, with 12 bases between the two germline ends. The CDR3 loop spans 12 amino acids. Germline V gene sequence: CDR1 SNHLY, CDR2 FYNNEI. The CDR3 nucleotides read TGTGCCAGCACCAGGGAGGCCGCTGAAGCTTTCTTT. As protein: CASTREAAEAFF.

The genes are TRBV28 and TRBJ1-2; D might be TRBD1 (6 bases). V lost 7 bases and J 7 bases, leaving 16 bases between the germline ends. The germline gives CDR1 MDHEN, CDR2 SYDVKM. The CDR3 consists of 13 residues. CDR3: CASTQGGVLGYTF. CDR3 bases: TGTGCCAGCACCCAAGGGGGTGTACTTGGCTACACCTTC.

This rearrangement joins TRBV2 to TRBJ1-2, with D possibly TRBD1 on 6 matching bases. V was clipped by 6 bases and J by 0 bases, with 11 bases between them. In germline, CDR1 is SNHLY, CDR2 FYNNEI. The CDR3 has 14 residues. Written as DNA, the CDR3 is TGTGCCAGCAGGGGGGGGGCACCTAACTATGGCTACACCTTC. Its translation is CASRGGAPNYGYTF.

The chain uses TRBV30 and TRBJ2-7, with 7 bases that match TRBD1. The V gene's germline CDR1 is GTSNPN and CDR2 SVGIG (reference sequence). V lost 2 bases to trimming and J lost 9 bases; unmatched junction nucleotides: 16. The length of the CDR3 is 15 residues. CDR3 sequence reads: CAWSKAQGTWGGQYF. CDR3 in DNA: TGTGCCTGGAGTAAGGCACAGGGGACCTGGGGCGGGCAGTACTTC.

The rearrangement joins TRBV5-5 to TRBJ2-7; 7 bases agree with TRBD2. CDR1 is SGHKS and CDR2 is YYEKEE in the germline V gene (reference sequence). The CDR3 contains 15 residues. V was pared by 2 bases and J by 4 bases, with 9 bases of the junction left unmatched. The DNA for the CDR3 is TGTGCCAGCAGCTTCTCAGCGGCTAGCGGATACGAGCAGTACTTC. Translating gives CASSFSAASGYEQYF.

V is TRBV28 and J is TRBJ2-1, with 10 bases matching TRBD2. V was pared by 10 bases and J by 4 bases, with 16 bases of the junction left unmatched. CDR1 and CDR2 from the germline V gene are MDHEN and SYDVKM. The CDR3 sequence is 17 residues long. The CDR3 loop is CATERLLAGYGYNEQFF. CDR3 nucleotides: TGTGCCACCGAACGACTACTAGCGGGATATGGGTACAATGAGCAGTTCTTC.

This sequence joins TRBV30 and TRBJ2-3, with D possibly being TRBD1 or TRBD2 (6 bases each). The V gene's germline CDR1 is GTSNPN and CDR2 SVGIG (reference sequence). V was pared by 0 bases and J by 0 bases, with 13 bases between. The CDR3 spans 16 residues. The DNA of the CDR3 is TGTGCCTGGAGTGTACGGGGGCCGGGGAGCACAGATACGCAGTATTTT. Translating gives CAWSVRGPGSTDTQYF.

The rearrangement joins TRBV6-1 to TRBJ2-7; D not resolved. The CDR3 is made up of 14 amino acids. The V end lost 1 base, the J end lost 6 bases, and 13 bases lay between the germline ends. CDR1 is MNHNS and CDR2 is SASEGT in the germline V gene. The CDR3 here is CASSEVGRPAEQYF. The CDR3 nucleotides are TGTGCCAGCAGTGAAGTGGGCAGGCCAGCCGAGCAGTACTTC.

The CDR3 nucleotides are TGTGCCAGCAGTGGCCTCAGAGTCTCCTACGAGCAGTACTTC. Protein product: CASSGLRVSYEQYF. This chain connects TRBV2 to TRBJ2-7; D is ambiguous. Looked up from germline, CDR1 is SNHLY and CDR2 is FYNNEI. This CDR3 has 14 residues. V shed 4 bases and J shed 0 bases, with 10 bases lying between them.

The rearrangement joins TRBV14 to TRBJ1-2; D is possibly TRBD1 (5 bases). V lost 0 bases to trimming and J lost 2 bases, with 7 bases between them. CDR1 is SGHDN and CDR2 is FVKESK in the germline V gene. The CDR3 contains 14 residues. For the CDR3, the DNA is TGTGCCAGCAGCCAAGAGGCAGGGAACTATGGCTACACCTTC. It specifies CASSQEAGNYGYTF.